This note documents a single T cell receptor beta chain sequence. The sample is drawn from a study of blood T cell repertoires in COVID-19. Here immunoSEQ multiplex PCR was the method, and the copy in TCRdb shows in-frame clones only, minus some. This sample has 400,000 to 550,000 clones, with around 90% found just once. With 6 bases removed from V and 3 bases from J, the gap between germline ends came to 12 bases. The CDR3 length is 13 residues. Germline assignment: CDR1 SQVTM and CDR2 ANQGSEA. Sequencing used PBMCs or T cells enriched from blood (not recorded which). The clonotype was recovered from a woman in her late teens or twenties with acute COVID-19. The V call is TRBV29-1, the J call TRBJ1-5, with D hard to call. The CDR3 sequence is CSVSEGYNQPQHF. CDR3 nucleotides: TGCAGCGTATCAGAGGGATACAATCAGCCCCAGCATTTT.